This record looks at one TCR beta chain sequence and its context. Antigen specificity is unknown. The data originate from a study of OX40 agonist ivuxolimab in advanced cancers. No patient had autoimmune disease or received systemic immunosuppression. Germline assignment: CDR1 MDHEN and CDR2 SYDVKM. The CDR3 is 15 amino acids. The V and J ends lost 4 bases and 1 base, in that order; junction bases with no gene match: 5. Study observations and caveats: Not determined was the antigen specificity of the expanded peripheral T cells. Clonal expansion by week 6 occurred in CD4+ and CD8+ blood T cells (at 0.1 to 3.0 mg/kg).

Assay: immunoSEQ multiplex PCR; the TCRdb copy retains only in-frame clones and omits some. The sample lists 75,000 to 100,000 clones, more than 80% occurring once. V is TRBV28 and J is TRBJ1-1; 8 bases match TRBD1. The material was CD4+ or CD8+ T cells sorted from blood, obtained in a trial of the OX40 agonist ivuxolimab. The clonotype comes from an adult with an advanced solid tumor such as melanoma, head and neck, liver or kidney cancer. CDR3 protein: CASSWTGSRNTEAFF. The DNA of the CDR3 is TGTGCCAGCAGTTGGACAGGGTCGAGGAACACTGAAGCTTTCTTT.